Below, 21 T cell receptor beta chains from the same sample are listed, as sequenced in a study of blood T cell repertoires in COVID-19. The assay was immunoSEQ multiplex PCR, and TCRdb's table has in-frame clones only and misses some. Of under 200,000 clones in the sample, around 90% were seen once. Material for sequencing was peripheral blood. Receptor source: a man aged 45-65 years with acute or convalescent COVID-19.

This chain joins TRBV15 and TRBJ1-3; D gene ambiguous. CDR3 size: 16 residues. Germline V gives CDR1 LNHNV, CDR2 YYDKDF (reference sequence). Trimming removed 0 bases from V and 4 bases from J, with 13 bases in between. The CDR3, as DNA: TGTGCCACCAGCAGAGAACGGCAGGATGGGGGAAACACCATATATTTT. Protein product: CATSRERQDGGNTIYF.

The gene calls are TRBV5-1 and TRBJ2-7, with D maybe TRBD2 (6 bases). Looked up from germline, CDR1 is SGHRS and CDR2 is YFSETQ. The CDR3 is 15 residues long. With 3 bases removed from V and 3 bases from J, the gap between germline ends came to 16 bases. The CDR3 region has the DNA TGCGCCAGCAGCTGGGAGGCCAGGCTTAACTACGAGCAGTACTTC. Protein product: CASSWEARLNYEQYF.

This clone was observed a single time. The V gene is TRBV28, the J gene TRBJ2-7; D unresolved. The germline gives CDR1 MDHEN, CDR2 SYDVKM. The CDR3 is made up of 11 amino acids. Trimming pared 4 bases from V and 5 bases from J, leaving 6 bases between. The DNA for the CDR3 is TGTGCCAGCAGTTCTTATAACGAGCAGTACTTC. This encodes CASSSYNEQYF.

This rearrangement joins TRBV7-9 to TRBJ2-7; D is perhaps TRBD1 (6 bases). V lost 7 bases and J lost 6, with 19 bases in between. The CDR3 is 14 residues long. The germline V gene encodes CDR1 SEHNR and CDR2 FQNEAQ (reference sequence). CDR3 sequence (DNA): TGTGCCAGCATAGAACAGGGCGACGTCGGCGAGCAGTACTTC. Its protein is CASIEQGDVGEQYF.

About this clone itself: The sample has other DNA sequences that encode this CDR3 too. V usage is TRBV19 and J usage is TRBJ1-5; TRBD1 is a possible D gene (5 bases). This CDR3 comprises 15 residues. Germline V gene data show CDR1 as LNHDA and CDR2 as SQIVND (reference sequence). V lost 3 bases and J 2 bases, leaving 11 bases between the germline ends. The CDR3 bases are TGTGCCAGTAGTATTGGGGGAGGGGGCAATCAGCCCCAGCATTTT. Amino acids: CASSIGGGGNQPQHF.

The CDR3, as DNA: TGTGCCAGCAGCATAAACACAGGGCGCCAAGAGACCCAGTACTTC. It is translated as CASSINTGRQETQYF. The chain carries TRBV7-3 and TRBJ2-5, with D perhaps TRBD1 (6 bases). Deletions cut 5 bases from V and 1 base from J, with 14 bases between. The CDR3 extends over 15 amino acids. Per germline, CDR1 SGHTA and CDR2 FQGTGA.

The chain uses TRBV6-5 and TRBJ1-2, with 12 bases lining up with TRBD1. The J segment lost 2 bases and the V segment lost 2 bases, leaving 0 bases of the junction unmatched. Germline V gene data show CDR1 as MNHEY and CDR2 as SVGAGI. The CDR3 runs to 15 residues. CDR3 region: CASSYGTGGNYGYTF. In nucleotides, the CDR3 is TGTGCCAGCAGTTACGGGACAGGGGGCAACTATGGCTACACCTTC.

This chain links TRBV27 with TRBJ2-6, with D maybe TRBD1 (5 bases). Germline V gene sequence: CDR1 MNHEY, CDR2 SMNVEV (reference sequence). V was pared by 2 bases and J by 1 base, with 6 bases between. The CDR3 contains 15 residues. The CDR3, as DNA: TGTGCCAGCAGTTTAAGGGGATCTGGGGCCAACGTCCTGACTTTC. Amino acids: CASSLRGSGANVLTF. The full variable domain, completed using reference TRBV27 and TRBJ2-6, is EAQVTQNPRYLITVTGKKLTVTCSQNMNHEYMSWYRQDPGLGLRQIYYSMNVEVTDKGDVPEGYKVSRKEKRNFPLILESPSPNQTSLYFCASSLRGSGANVLTFGAGSRLTVL.

The chain recombines TRBV9 with TRBJ2-5; 7 bases are a match to TRBD2. The CDR3 is made up of 15 amino acids. CDR1 and CDR2 (germline): SGDLS, YYNGEE. V shed 0 bases and J 2 bases; nucleotides not matched to a gene: 4. The CDR3 coding sequence is TGTGCCAGCAGCGTAGCTACTAGCGAACAAGAGACCCAGTACTTC. As protein: CASSVATSEQETQYF.

This chain joins TRBV5-1 and TRBJ1-1, with 7 bases aligning to TRBD1. CDR3 length equals 14 residues. Germline loops: CDR1 SGHRS, CDR2 YFSETQ. J lost 1 base, V lost 2 bases, and 2 bases had no gene match. The CDR3 protein is CASSFQGGNTEAFF. In DNA, the CDR3 is TGCGCCAGCAGCTTTCAGGGGGGGAACACTGAAGCTTTCTTT.

The chain couples TRBV4-3 to TRBJ1-3; 8 positions agree with TRBD1. The CDR3 is 15 residues long. The trim removed 2 bases at V and 7 bases at J, leaving 7 bases unmatched. Germline CDR1 and CDR2: LGHNA and YSLEER. The CDR3 sequence: CASSQQGAPGNTIYF. CDR3 DNA: TGCGCCAGCAGCCAACAGGGGGCCCCAGGGAACACCATATATTTT.

The CDR3 protein is CASSFDRMNTEAFF. The CDR3 DNA follows: TGTGCCAGCAGCTTTGACAGGATGAACACTGAAGCTTTCTTT. V and J are TRBV7-8 and TRBJ1-1, with D perhaps matching TRBD1 (6 bases). The CDR3 has 14 amino acids. Germline V CDR1 and CDR2: SGHVS, FQNEAQ. The germline V and J ends were trimmed by 3 bases and 0 bases, with 8 bases remaining between them.

The V and J genes are TRBV7-2 and TRBJ2-2, with D tentatively TRBD2 (6 bases). This CDR3 is 15 amino acids long. Trimming left V 2 bases short and J 4 bases short, with 11 bases between. CDR1 SGHTA and CDR2 FQGNSA come from the germline V gene. CDR3 in DNA: TGTGCCAGCAGCTTACGGGAGAGGGTCACCGGGGAGCTGTTTTTT. It codes for CASSLRERVTGELFF.

The sample holds one count of this clone. The chain carries TRBV5-4 and TRBJ1-3; TRBD1 might be the D (6 bases). CDR3 size: 17 residues. Germline values: CDR1 SGHNT, CDR2 YYREEE (reference sequence). The V end lost 7 bases, the J end lost 0 bases, and 20 bases lay between the germline ends. The CDR3 protein is CASGNSGEGSSGNTIYF. In nucleotides, the CDR3 is TGTGCCAGCGGAAACTCAGGGGAAGGGAGCTCTGGAAACACCATATATTTT.

This chain uses TRBV4-1 with TRBJ1-1; D uncertain. Germline V lookup: CDR1 MGHRA, CDR2 YSYEKL. Trimming left V 1 base short and J 7 bases short, with 16 bases between. The CDR3 is 15 residues long. Here the CDR3 reads CASSQGSHPSGEAFF. In DNA, the CDR3 is TGCGCCAGCAGCCAAGGTTCCCACCCATCAGGTGAAGCTTTCTTT.

The chain is built from TRBV10-2 and TRBJ2-7, with 11 nucleotides matching TRBD2. Trimming cost V 2 bases and J 3 bases; bases outside gene matches: 6. The CDR3 runs to 16 residues. Germline CDR1 and CDR2: WSHSY and SAAADI. This CDR3 is CASSEPSSGRIYEQYF. As DNA, the CDR3 is TGCGCCAGCAGTGAGCCTTCTAGCGGGAGGATCTACGAGCAGTACTTC.

The rearrangement uses TRBV30 and TRBJ2-6; D call uncertain. The CDR3 loop spans 18 amino acids. Germline CDR1 GTSNPN, CDR2 SVGIG (reference sequence). Trimming removed 0 bases at V and 0 bases at J, with 15 bases between. The CDR3 DNA sequence: TGTGCCTGGAGTGTACCTGCCCTATTCCGCTCTGGGGCCAACGTCCTGACTTTC. Amino acids: CAWSVPALFRSGANVLTF.

The chain uses TRBV6-4 and TRBJ1-5; D is unclear. Germline lookup yields CDR1 MRHNA and CDR2 SNTAGT. CDR3 size: 13 residues. V lost 3 bases to trimming and J lost 9 bases, with 12 bases between them. The CDR3 coding sequence is TGTGCCAGCAGTGAGTCCCCGGGTGGGCCCCAGCATTTT. Its translation is CASSESPGGPQHF.

The V and J genes are TRBV24-1 and TRBJ1-5; 8 bases align to TRBD1. The junction had 15 bases not matched to a gene; V was cut back by 9 bases and J by 0 bases. Germline CDR1 and CDR2: KGHDR and SFDVKD. This CDR3 region has 18 residues. The CDR3 coding sequence is TGTGCCACCCCTAATCACCCCCCAGGACAGGGTAGCAATCAGCCCCAGCATTTT. Amino acids: CATPNHPPGQGSNQPQHF.

The chain combines TRBV27 with TRBJ2-3; 12 bases match TRBD2. In germline, CDR1 is MNHEY, CDR2 SMNVEV (reference sequence). The CDR3 sequence is 16 residues long. The CDR3 spells CAIGLAGGTSGDTQYF. CDR3 DNA sequence: TGTGCGATTGGGCTAGCGGGAGGGACTTCAGGAGATACGCAGTATTTT.

CDR3 coding DNA: TGTGCCAGCAGCTCCAGCCTAGCGGGAGGGTACAATGAGCAGTTCTTC. Its translation: CASSSSLAGGYNEQFF. The rearrangement joins TRBV13 to TRBJ2-1; 12 bases line up with TRBD2. V dropped 4 bases and J dropped 4; count of bases not matched to a gene: 5. The germline V gene has CDR1 PRHDT and CDR2 FYEKMQ (reference sequence). The CDR3 is 16 residues long.